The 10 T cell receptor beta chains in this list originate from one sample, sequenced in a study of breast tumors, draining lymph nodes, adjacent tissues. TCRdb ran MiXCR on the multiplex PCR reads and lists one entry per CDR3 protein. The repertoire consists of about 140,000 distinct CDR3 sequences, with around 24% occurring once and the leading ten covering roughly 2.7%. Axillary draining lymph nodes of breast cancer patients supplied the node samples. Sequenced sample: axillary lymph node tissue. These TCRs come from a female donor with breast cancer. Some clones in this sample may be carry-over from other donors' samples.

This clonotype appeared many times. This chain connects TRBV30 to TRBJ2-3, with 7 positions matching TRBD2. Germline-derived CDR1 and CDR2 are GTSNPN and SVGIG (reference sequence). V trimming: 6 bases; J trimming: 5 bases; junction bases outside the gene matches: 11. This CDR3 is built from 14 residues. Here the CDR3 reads CACLGRVHLDTQYF. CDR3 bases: TGTGCCTGCCTGGGGAGGGTTCATTTAGATACGCAGTATTTT. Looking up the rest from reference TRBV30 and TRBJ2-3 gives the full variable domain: SQTIHQWPATLVQPVGSPLSLECTVEGTSNPNLYWYRQAAGRGLQLLFYSVGIGQISSEVPQNLSASRPQDRQFILSSKKLLLSDSGFYLCACLGRVHLDTQYFGPGTRLTVL.

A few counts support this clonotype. The CDR3 is CAWSVRDNYMEKLFF. DNA of the CDR3: TGTGCCTGGAGTGTAAGAGACAACTATATGGAAAAACTGTTTTTT. The chain carries TRBV30 and TRBJ1-4; D is uncertain. Germline-derived CDR1 and CDR2 are GTSNPN and SVGIG (reference sequence). This CDR3 has 15 residues. The V gene lost 0 bases and the J gene lost 8 bases, with 16 bases spanning the gap. Combining the CDR3 with reference TRBV30 and TRBJ1-4 gives the whole variable domain SQTIHQWPATLVQPVGSPLSLECTVEGTSNPNLYWYRQAAGRGLQLLFYSVGIGQISSEVPQNLSASRPQDRQFILSSKKLLLSDSGFYLCAWSVRDNYMEKLFFGSGTQLSVL.

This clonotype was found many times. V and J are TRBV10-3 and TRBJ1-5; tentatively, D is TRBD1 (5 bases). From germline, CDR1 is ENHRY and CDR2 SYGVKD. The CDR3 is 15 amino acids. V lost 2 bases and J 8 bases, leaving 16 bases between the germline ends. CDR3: CAISEGARGSEPQHF. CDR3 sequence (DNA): TGTGCCATCAGTGAGGGGGCAAGGGGCAGTGAGCCCCAGCATTTT.

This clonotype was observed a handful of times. CDR3 sequence reads: CASSPGTGAYNSPLHF. As DNA, the CDR3 is TGTGCCAGCAGTCCCGGGACAGGGGCCTATAATTCACCCCTCCACTTT. The chain links TRBV28 to TRBJ1-6; 10 bases line up with TRBD1. With V trimmed by 5 bases and J by 2 bases, 3 bases remained unmatched. CDR1 is MDHEN, CDR2 SYDVKM, per germline. This CDR3 is 16 amino acids long.

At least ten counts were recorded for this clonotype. The CDR3 sequence is CSARKGEGPYEQYF. CDR3 nucleotides: TGCAGTGCTAGGAAGGGGGAGGGCCCTTACGAGCAGTACTTC. The chain has TRBV20-1 and TRBJ2-7; perhaps TRBD2 as D (7 bases). CDR1 DFQATT and CDR2 SNEGSKA come from the germline V gene (reference sequence). The CDR3 length is 14 residues. V lost 3 bases and J lost 4, with 16 bases in between.

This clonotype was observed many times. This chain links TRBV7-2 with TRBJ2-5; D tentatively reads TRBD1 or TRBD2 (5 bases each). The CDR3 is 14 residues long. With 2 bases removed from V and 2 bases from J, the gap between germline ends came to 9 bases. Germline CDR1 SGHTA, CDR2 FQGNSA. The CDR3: CASSLRGDQETQYF. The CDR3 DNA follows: TGTGCCAGCAGCTTAAGGGGAGATCAAGAGACCCAGTACTTC.

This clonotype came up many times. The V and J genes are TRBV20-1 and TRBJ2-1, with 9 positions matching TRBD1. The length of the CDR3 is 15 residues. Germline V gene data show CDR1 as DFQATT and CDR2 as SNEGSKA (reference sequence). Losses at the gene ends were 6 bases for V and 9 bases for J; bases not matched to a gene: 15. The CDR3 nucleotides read TGCAGTGCCCCCTGGGCACAGGGGGCTTGGGGTGAGCAGTTCTTC. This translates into CSAPWAQGAWGEQFF.

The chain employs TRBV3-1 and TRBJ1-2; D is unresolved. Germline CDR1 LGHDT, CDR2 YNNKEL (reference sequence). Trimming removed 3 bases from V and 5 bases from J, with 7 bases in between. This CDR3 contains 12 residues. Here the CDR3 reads CASSQERYGYTF. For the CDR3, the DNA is TGTGCCAGCAGCCAGGAGAGGTATGGCTACACCTTC.

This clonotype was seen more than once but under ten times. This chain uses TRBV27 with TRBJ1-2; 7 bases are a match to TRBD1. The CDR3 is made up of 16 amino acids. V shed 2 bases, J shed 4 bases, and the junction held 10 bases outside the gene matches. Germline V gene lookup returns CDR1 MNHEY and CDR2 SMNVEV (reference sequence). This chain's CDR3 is CASSLRGQNFGYGYTF. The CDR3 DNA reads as TGTGCCAGCAGTTTACGGGGACAGAACTTTGGCTATGGCTACACCTTC.

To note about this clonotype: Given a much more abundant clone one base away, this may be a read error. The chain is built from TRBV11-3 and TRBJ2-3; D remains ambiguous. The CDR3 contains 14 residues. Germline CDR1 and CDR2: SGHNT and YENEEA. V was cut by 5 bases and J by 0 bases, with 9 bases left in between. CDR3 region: CASSPRGSTDTQYF. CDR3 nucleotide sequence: TGTGCCAGCAGCCCCAGAGGAAGCACAGATACGCAGTATTTT.